These T cell receptor beta chains were read from a single sample in a study of breast tumors, draining lymph nodes, adjacent tissues. Each CDR3 protein is one row after TCRdb ran MiXCR on the multiplex PCR reads. The table has around 300,000 distinct CDR3 sequences, over 30% seen once. The sequenced material came from axillary lymph node tissue. These TCRs come from a female donor with breast cancer. Some clones in this sample may be carry-over from other donors' samples. Each CDR3 is given with its conserved first and last residue. D genes are given only for firm matches. Clone size, where shown, is once, few, many, or a class for clones that have expanded.

v_call	j_call	d_call	clone_size	cdr3_nt	cdr3_aa
TRBV4-2	TRBJ1-4	TRBD1	.	TGTGCCAGCAGCCAATACAGGGGGGCGGAAAAACTGTTTTTT	CASSQYRGAEKLFF
TRBV9	TRBJ2-5	.	many	TGTGCCAGCAGCGAGGGGGGGCGCCCCGTGGAGACCCAGTACTTC	CASSEGGRPVETQYF
TRBV2	TRBJ2-5	.	many	TGTGCCAGCAGTGACCGTCTAGCGTCGGGAGAGACCCAGTACTTC	CASSDRLASGETQYF
TRBV20-1	TRBJ2-1	TRBD2	.	TGCAGTGCTAGACATTGGGGACTAGCGGGGCGGTCGGAGCAGTTCTTC	CSARHWGLAGRSEQFF
TRBV6-4	TRBJ1-2	.	many	TGTGCCAGCAGTGACTCGGGGGGTGCCGCGCCTCCCTATGGCTACACCTTC	CASSDSGGAAPPYGYTF
TRBV27	TRBJ2-2	.	few	TGTGCCAGCAGGATCCTGGTGGGGTCCTCCACCGGGGAGCTGTTTTTT	CASRILVGSSTGELFF
TRBV2	TRBJ2-5	.	many	TGTGCCAGCAGTGAAGAAGGGCTCCAAGAGACCCAGTACTTC	CASSEEGLQETQYF
TRBV6-1	TRBJ1-4	TRBD1	.	TGTGCCAGCAGTGACACGGGACAGGGCGCTGGAAAACTGTTTTTT	CASSDTGQGAGKLFF
TRBV5-4	TRBJ2-3	.	many	TGTGCCAGCAGCTTGTATCCAGCGTCCCGGGATACGCAGTATTTT	CASSLYPASRDTQYF
TRBV2	TRBJ1-2	.	many	TGTGCCAGTGGGGGGAGGCCCAGCTATGGCTACACCTTC	CASGGRPSYGYTF
TRBV20-1	TRBJ1-5	.	.	TGCAGTGCTAGATCGAGGGTAGGAGGCTACGAGCATTTT	CSARSRVGGYEHF
TRBV7-2	TRBJ2-5	.	many	TGTGCCAGCAGCTTAGTAACCACGTTGGAGACCCAGTACTTC	CASSLVTTLETQYF
TRBV7-8	TRBJ2-5	TRBD1	many	TGTGCCAGCAGCTTGGGACAGGGCCAAGAGACCCAGTACTTC	CASSLGQGQETQYF
TRBV2	TRBJ2-3	.	.	TGTGCCAGCAGCGTTGGAGGGTACAGGGGAAATGCAGATACGCAGTATTTT	CASSVGGYRGNADTQYF
TRBV28	TRBJ2-3	TRBD2	once	TGTGCCAGCAGTTGGGGACTAGCGGGAGTCCTTCCCCGCCGCGGTACGCAGTATTTT	CASSWGLAGVLPRRGTQYF
TRBV9	TRBJ2-3	.	many	TGTGCCAGCAGCGTAGAGGGGATCGCCAGGGAGGATACGCAGTATTTT	CASSVEGIAREDTQYF
TRBV9	TRBJ2-5	.	many	TGTGCCAGCAGCGTAGAGTCCCAAGAGACCCAGTACTTC	CASSVESQETQYF
TRBV5-8	TRBJ2-5	.	many	TGTGCCAGCACAACCCTGGGGGGCGAAGAGACCCAGTACTTC	CASTTLGGEETQYF
TRBV12-3/TRBV12-4	TRBJ2-7	.	.	TGTGCCAGCAGCTCACTCCCCAGGGGTCCCTACGAGCAGTACTTC	CASSSLPRGPYEQYF
TRBV12-3/TRBV12-4	TRBJ2-5	.	many	TGTGCCAGCAGTCCCGGGGCCAGCAGGGAGACCCAGTACTTC	CASSPGASRETQYF
TRBV28	TRBJ2-1	.	few	TGTGCCAGCAGTTTGTTGAGCGGAGAGCAGTTCTTC	CASSLLSGEQFF
TRBV20-1	TRBJ2-1	TRBD2	many	TGCAGTGCTAAAGGGGGACTAGCGCCACCAGGTTACAATGAGCAGTTCTTC	CSAKGGLAPPGYNEQFF
TRBV19	TRBJ1-2	.	many	TGTGCCAGTAGTATTTCGAGGGGTCTTGGCTATGGCTACACCTTC	CASSISRGLGYGYTF
TRBV5-4	TRBJ2-4	TRBD2	.	TGTGCCAGCAGCCCTGGACTAGCGGGAGGGCCAGGGAACATTCAGTACTTC	CASSPGLAGGPGNIQYF
TRBV24-1	TRBJ2-3	.	many	TGTGCCACCAGTGAAATACGGGGGGCCCAAGATACGCAGTATTTT	CATSEIRGAQDTQYF
TRBV2	TRBJ1-6	.	many	TGTGCCAGCAGTGATCAGGGGTCCGATTTCTCACCCCTCCACTTT	CASSDQGSDFSPLHF
TRBV9	TRBJ2-5	.	.	TGTGCCAGCAGTGAAGCGACGGGATTTGTAATGGAGGAGACCCAGTACTTC	CASSEATGFVMEETQYF
TRBV12-3/TRBV12-4	TRBJ2-7	.	many	TGTGCCAGCCTCCTGGCGGGTAGGAGCTCCTACGAGCAGTACTTC	CASLLAGRSSYEQYF
TRBV6-5	TRBJ1-1	.	.	TGTGCCAGCACCGTAAGCGGAGGGGCCGTCACTGAAGCTTTCTTT	CASTVSGGAVTEAFF
TRBV6-2/TRBV6-3	TRBJ1-5	.	.	TGTGCCAGCAGGTCACGGGGGGATAGCAATCAGCCCCAGCATTTT	CASRSRGDSNQPQHF
TRBV11-3	TRBJ2-1	.	few	TGTGCCAGCAGCTCTGTAAGCTCCTCCAATGAGCAGTTCTTC	CASSSVSSSNEQFF
TRBV19	TRBJ1-2	TRBD1	many	TGTGCCAGCAGATTACAAGGACAGGGGAACTATGGCTACACCTTC	CASRLQGQGNYGYTF
TRBV5-8	TRBJ2-6	.	many	TGTGCCAGCAGCTTGGGCGGCTCTGGGGCCAACGTCCTGACTTTC	CASSLGGSGANVLTF
TRBV5-1	TRBJ2-2	.	many	TGCGCCAGCAGCTTGGTCGGGAGCACCGGGGAGCTGTTTTTT	CASSLVGSTGELFF
TRBV15	TRBJ2-7	.	once	TGCGCCACCAGCAGTTTGGGAGAGCAGCACTTC	CATSSLGEQHF
TRBV20-1	TRBJ1-3	.	many	TGCAGTGCTAAAGGACTCGGAAACACCATATATTTT	CSAKGLGNTIYF
TRBV3-1	TRBJ2-1	TRBD2	.	TGTGCCAGCAGCCAAGAACTAGCGGAGCGATACAATGAGCAGTTCTTC	CASSQELAERYNEQFF
TRBV5-1	TRBJ2-2	.	many	TGCGCCAGCAGCTTTGGTAGCCACACCGGGGAGCTGTTTTTT	CASSFGSHTGELFF
TRBV14	TRBJ2-7	.	once	TGTGCCAGCAGCCAAGATTCAGGGAGTCACCTAAACTACGAGCAGTACTTC	CASSQDSGSHLNYEQYF
TRBV12-3/TRBV12-4	TRBJ2-2	.	.	TGTGCCAGCAGTTCGGGACCAACAGATGGCGGGGAGCTGTTTTTT	CASSSGPTDGGELFF
TRBV7-2	TRBJ2-5	.	.	TGTGCCAGCAGCTTGCAAGCGTGGGGCAGCGAGACCCAGTACTTC	CASSLQAWGSETQYF
TRBV7-9	TRBJ2-1	TRBD2	many	TGTGCCAGCATCGGGACTAGCGTGTACAATGAGCAGTTCTTC	CASIGTSVYNEQFF
TRBV3-1	TRBJ1-2	.	many	TGTGCCAGCAGCCAAGTCAGGGTTGGCTACACCTTC	CASSQVRVGYTF
TRBV5-5	TRBJ1-2	.	many	TGTGCCAGCAGCCCGGGACTCCTCTATGGCTACACCTTC	CASSPGLLYGYTF
TRBV7-2	TRBJ2-7	.	many	TGTGCCAGCAGCTACAATACCTGGGACGTTCCCGAGCAGTACTTC	CASSYNTWDVPEQYF
TRBV7-6	TRBJ2-1	.	.	TGTGCCAGCAGCTTAGGGGGGACTGGGCGGTACAATGAGCAGTCCTTC	CASSLGGTGRYNEQSF
TRBV11-2	TRBJ2-7	TRBD2	.	TGTGCCAGCACCTTAAGGGCGGTCGGGACTACAAATATCTCCTACGAGCAGTACTTC	CASTLRAVGTTNISYEQYF
TRBV9	TRBJ2-1	TRBD2	many	TGTGCCAGCAGCGCTTCCGGGACTAGCGGGGGGAATGAGCAGTTCTTC	CASSASGTSGGNEQFF
TRBV6-1	TRBJ2-2	.	.	TGTGCCGGCAAAACTAGCCTATACACCGGGGAGCTGTTTTTT	CAGKTSLYTGELFF
TRBV28	TRBJ2-7	TRBD2	few	TGTGCCAGCAGAGTAAGAGCGGGAGAGAACGAGCAGTACTTC	CASRVRAGENEQYF
TRBV6-2/TRBV6-3	TRBJ2-3	.	.	TGTGCCAGCAGTTCGATCAGGGTTCCAGATACGCAGTATTTT	CASSSIRVPDTQYF
TRBV11-3	TRBJ2-5	TRBD1	few	TGTGCCAGCAGTTATCCCCAGACAGGGGGGGAGACCCAGTACTTC	CASSYPQTGGETQYF
TRBV20-1	TRBJ2-7	.	.	TGCAGTGCCAGCAGTGCTGTCTCCTACGAGCAGTACTTC	CSASSAVSYEQYF
TRBV29-1	TRBJ2-7	TRBD1	many	TGCAGCGTTCGGACAGGTAGCTCCTACGAGCAGTACTTC	CSVRTGSSYEQYF
TRBV5-6	TRBJ1-1	.	few	TGTGCCAGCAGCTTGGCCATGGCCAGCCGATTTGGGGATGAAGCTTTCTTT	CASSLAMASRFGDEAFF
TRBV3-1	TRBJ2-3	TRBD2	few	TGTGCCAGCAGCCCCACTAGCGGGAGCACAGATACGCAGTATTTT	CASSPTSGSTDTQYF
TRBV2	TRBJ1-2	.	.	TGTGCCAGCAGTGCCCAGGCGAGGGATGATGGCTACACCTTC	CASSAQARDDGYTF
TRBV5-6	TRBJ2-3	.	many	TGTGCCAGCAGCTTCCCAGGGGCGTCGGATACGCAGTATTTT	CASSFPGASDTQYF
TRBV5-4	TRBJ1-1	.	few	TGTGCCAGCAGCTTGGCTGTGGGGGGGAACACTGAAGCTTTCTTT	CASSLAVGGNTEAFF
TRBV10-1	TRBJ2-3	TRBD1	many	TGCGCCAGCAGTGGAGACAGGGGCTACACAGATACGCAGTATTTT	CASSGDRGYTDTQYF